This note documents a single T cell receptor (beta chain) sequence. Its antigen is unknown. Germline lookup yields CDR1 LNHDA and CDR2 SQIVND (reference sequence). Unmatched junction bases numbered 12, after V lost 3 bases and J lost 4 bases. The CDR3 sequence is 16 residues long. The data originate from a study of shared clonotypes between healthy human individuals. Profiled with immunoSEQ multiplex PCR; TCRdb holds only in-frame clones, not every one. The sample has 1,400,000 or so clones; 98% are singletons. The study drew all its donors from Caucasian adults living in Nashville, Tennessee. A CD45RA-negative memory subset and a CD45RA+ naive subset were separated from the CD4+ cells. Study conclusions and caveats: Clonotype sharing across donors was expected to vary with sequencing depth. Estimated richness values were generally larger in naive subsets than in memory subsets.

The rearrangement joins TRBV19 to TRBJ2-7; TRBD1 aligns across 7 bases. This TCR derives from a man aged 25 to 40 in good health. Sequencing used naive CD4+ T cells sorted from blood. Documented subset: CD45RA+ positively selected. CDR3 sequence: CASSIISRQGRYEQYF. CDR3 nucleotides: TGTGCCAGTAGTATTATTTCGAGACAGGGACGGTACGAGCAGTACTTC.